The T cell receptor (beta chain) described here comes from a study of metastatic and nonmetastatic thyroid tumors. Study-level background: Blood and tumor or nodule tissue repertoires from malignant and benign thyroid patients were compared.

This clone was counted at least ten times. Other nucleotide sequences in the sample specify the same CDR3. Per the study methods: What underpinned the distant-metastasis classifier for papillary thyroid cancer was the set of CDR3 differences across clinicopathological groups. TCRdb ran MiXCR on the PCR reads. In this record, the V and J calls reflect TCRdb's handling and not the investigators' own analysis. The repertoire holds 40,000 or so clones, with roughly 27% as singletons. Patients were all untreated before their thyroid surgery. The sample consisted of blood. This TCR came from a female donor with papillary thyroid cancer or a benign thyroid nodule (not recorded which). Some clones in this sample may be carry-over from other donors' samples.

The CDR3 DNA sequence: TGTGCCAGCAGTTACTCCTCCCTTAACGGGGTCTACAATGAGCAGTTCTTC. Residues: CASSYSSLNGVYNEQFF. The V and J genes are TRBV6-5 and TRBJ2-1, with D perhaps TRBD2 (5 bases). V was clipped by 0 bases and J by 3 bases, with 15 bases between them. The germline gives CDR1 MNHEY, CDR2 SVGAGI. The CDR3 is made up of 17 amino acids.